The 14 T cell receptor beta chains below all came from one sample that was sequenced in a study of molecular identifiers for immune sequencing clone quantification. TCRdb re-called the PCR reads through MiXCR, storing one row per CDR3 protein. The table has hundreds of thousands of distinct CDR3 sequences, around 25% seen once. Sequenced input: naive CD8+ T cells from blood, with Jurkat cell RNA spiked in. The subset is: FACS-sorted CD8+CD4-CCR7+CD45RA+ naive T cells. Every receptor here comes from a human donor in good health. Some libraries in this study had Jurkat cell RNA spiked in.

The J gene is TRBJ2-7, the V gene TRBV9, with 8 bases identical to TRBD2. The germline V gene encodes CDR1 SGDLS and CDR2 YYNGEE. V shed 0 bases, J shed 6 bases, and the junction held 5 bases outside the gene matches. The CDR3 spans 14 residues. The CDR3 nucleotides are TGTGCCAGCAGCGTAGGGGCGGGAGGTCCCGAGCAGTACTTC. Translating gives CASSVGAGGPEQYF.

The CDR3 nucleotides are TGTGCCAGCAGCGTAGCCCCCGGGACTAGTTTCTACAATGAGCAGTTCTTC. Protein sequence: CASSVAPGTSFYNEQFF. This chain links TRBV9 with TRBJ2-1, with 8 bases identical to TRBD2. There are 17 residues in the CDR3. V lost 0 bases and J lost 3; bases outside the gene matches: 8. The germline CDR1 and CDR2 sequences are SGDLS and YYNGEE.

The J gene is TRBJ2-7, the V gene TRBV7-9; D possibly corresponds to TRBD1 (6 bases). The CDR3 has 18 residues. V was pared by 6 bases and J by 0 bases, with 24 bases between. Germline V gene sequence: CDR1 SEHNR, CDR2 FQNEAQ (reference sequence). The DNA of the CDR3 is TGTGCCAGCAGTTGGCTCGACCCCCGGGACAAGGGCTCCTACGAGCAGTACTTC. The encoded protein is CASSWLDPRDKGSYEQYF.

On this clonotype: This may come from a read error, since a much larger clone is one base off. CDR3: CASSLQDRAGPLGFTF. The CDR3 DNA sequence: TGTGCCAGCAGCCTCCAAGACAGGGCAGGTCCTCTTGGCTTCACCTTC. The J gene is TRBJ1-2, the V gene TRBV7-6, with TRBD1 identical over 7 bases. Per germline, CDR1 SGHVS and CDR2 FNYEAQ. This CDR3 is 16 amino acids long.

This clonotype has ten or more counts. This chain joins TRBV4-1 and TRBJ2-3, with 10 positions matching TRBD2. V lost 2 bases to trimming and J lost 6 bases; unmatched junction nucleotides: 8. CDR3 length: 16 amino acids. Germline V CDR1 and CDR2: MGHRA, YSYEKL. The CDR3 loop reads CASSQISSGGSDTQYF. The CDR3 coding sequence is TGCGCCAGCAGCCAAATTTCTAGCGGGGGTTCGGATACGCAGTATTTT.

This clonotype was seen at least ten times. Here the CDR3 reads CASSQEGGYEQYF. In DNA, the CDR3 is TGCGCCAGCAGCCAAGAAGGAGGGTACGAGCAGTACTTC. V gene TRBV4-1 combines with J gene TRBJ2-7; D may be TRBD2 (6 bases). The CDR3 runs to 13 residues. V was pared by 0 bases and J by 4 bases, with 7 bases between. In germline, CDR1 is MGHRA, CDR2 YSYEKL.

This rearrangement joins TRBV6-5 to TRBJ2-2; D remains ambiguous. The CDR3 covers 16 residues. Germline loops: CDR1 MNHEY, CDR2 SVGAGI. Trimming removed 1 base from V and 2 bases from J, with 11 bases in between. CDR3 protein: CASSYFRILNTGELFF. The CDR3 DNA reads as TGTGCCAGCAGTTACTTCCGGATATTAAACACCGGGGAGCTGTTTTTT.

This clonotype has ten or more counts. V gene TRBV20-1 combines with J gene TRBJ2-7; D not resolved. The germline V gene encodes CDR1 DFQATT and CDR2 SNEGSKA (reference sequence). V dropped 5 bases and J dropped 2 bases, with 19 bases sitting between them. The CDR3 is 15 amino acids. The CDR3 region has the DNA TGCAGTGCTGGCCCCTGGGCGAATGCACCCTACGAGCAGTACTTC. It encodes CSAGPWANAPYEQYF.

CDR3 in amino acids: CSAWPSTGSQETQYF. DNA for the CDR3: TGCAGTGCTTGGCCCAGCACAGGTTCCCAAGAGACCCAGTACTTC. The chain is built from TRBV20-1 and TRBJ2-5, with D possibly TRBD1 on 5 matching bases. The germline CDR1 and CDR2 sequences are DFQATT and SNEGSKA (reference sequence). Between the trimmed V and J ends, which lost 5 bases and 1 base, there was a span of 17 bases. The CDR3 totals 15 residues.

The chain links TRBV3-1 to TRBJ1-1; D is uncertain. This CDR3 spans 13 amino acids. V lost 4 bases, J lost 5 bases, and 11 bases lay in between. Germline-derived CDR1 and CDR2 are LGHDT and YNNKEL (reference sequence). CDR3 in DNA: TGTGCCAGCAGCCCTCGAGGTCGGACTGAAGCTTTCTTT. It is translated as CASSPRGRTEAFF.

Of note for this clonotype: A much larger clone lies one base from this, so it may be a read error. This sequence joins TRBV24-1 and TRBJ2-2; 9 bases fit TRBD1. The CDR3 has 14 residues. Germline V gene sequence: CDR1 KGHDR, CDR2 SFDVKD. The CDR3 DNA follows: TGTGGCATACAACAGGGGGCGGCTTCCGGGGAGCTGTTTTTT. As protein: CGIQQGAASGELFF.

This clonotype occurred many times. This rearrangement joins TRBV2 to TRBJ2-3, with 9 nucleotides matching TRBD1. V dropped 6 bases and J dropped 0; count of bases not matched to a gene: 13. CDR1 is SNHLY and CDR2 is FYNNEI in the germline V gene. The CDR3 is 18 amino acids. The CDR3 DNA is TGTGCCAGCAGCCCTGGTTTTGGGACAGGGCAAAGCACAGATACGCAGTATTTT. This translates into CASSPGFGTGQSTDTQYF. Using reference TRBV2 and TRBJ2-3 for the parts outside the CDR3, the full variable domain is EPEVTQTPSHQVTQMGQEVILRCVPISNHLYFYWYRQILGQKVEFLVSFYNNEISEKSEIFDDQFSVERPDGSNFTLKIRSTKLEDSAMYFCASSPGFGTGQSTDTQYFGPGTRLTVL.

This clonotype was recorded at least ten times. The chain recombines TRBV27 with TRBJ1-1; no firm D call. This CDR3 is 16 amino acids long. The germline CDR1 and CDR2 sequences are MNHEY and SMNVEV (reference sequence). The V end was cut by 4 bases, the J end by 3 bases, with 18 bases between. The CDR3 loop is CASSYYMGLSDTEAFF. The CDR3 DNA reads TGTGCCAGCAGTTATTATATGGGATTGTCAGACACTGAAGCTTTCTTT.

The rearrangement joins TRBV7-9 to TRBJ2-7; D not certain. CDR1 SEHNR and CDR2 FQNEAQ come from the germline V gene (reference sequence). This CDR3 comprises 15 residues. V lost 1 base to trimming and J lost 7 bases, with 17 bases between them. The CDR3 DNA sequence: TGTGCCAGCAGCTTAGGTGTCAGTGTATTTAGTGAGCAGTACTTC. This sequence encodes CASSLGVSVFSEQYF.